This TCR beta chain appears in the sequencing data of a study of preoperative IRX-2 immunotherapy in early breast cancer. Treatment given: preoperative locoregional IRX-2 cytokine immunotherapy. This phase Ib study tested locoregional IRX-2 cytokine immunotherapy given before surgery. The data were produced by immunoSEQ multiplex PCR, yet TCRdb's version contains in-frame clones alone and is incomplete. The sample lists tens of thousands of clones, 90% occurring once. J lost 1 base, V lost 0 bases, and 8 bases had no gene match. The length of the CDR3 is 17 residues. Looked up from germline, CDR1 is GTSNPN and CDR2 is SVGIG (reference sequence).

This chain uses TRBV30 with TRBJ2-2; TRBD1 agrees at 7 bases. Sample acquisition took place from a patient treated with IRX-2 immunotherapy. The origin of this receptor is a human donor with breast cancer. The CDR3 nucleotides read TGTGCCTGGAGTGTACGTCCGACAGGGTTGAACACCGGGGAGCTGTTTTTT. The encoded protein is CAWSVRPTGLNTGELFF.